One and the same sample provided the 11 T cell receptor beta chains below, sequenced in a study of CD8 T cells in Susac syndrome. RNA totalling 0.5 to 1 ug underwent reverse transcription with random hexamers. TCRdb analysed the immunoSEQ multiplex PCR reads with MiXCR anew, one entry per CDR3 protein. The sample has approximately 210,000 distinct CDR3 sequences; roughly 93% are singletons. The sample comprised CD4+ T cells from PBMCs. These receptor sequences come from a human donor with Susac syndrome.

The V call is TRBV30, the J call TRBJ1-2; D is ambiguous. This CDR3 region has 13 residues. V shed 5 bases and J shed 3 bases, with 13 bases lying between them. Germline loops: CDR1 GTSNPN, CDR2 SVGIG (reference sequence). CDR3 bases: TGTGCCTGGGCTTCGGACCGGCACTATGGCTACACCTTC. Amino acid sequence: CAWASDRHYGYTF.

The rearrangement uses TRBV5-1 and TRBJ2-3, with D unclear. Between the trimmed V and J ends, which lost 1 base and 2 bases, there was a span of 5 bases. Germline V lookup: CDR1 SGHRS, CDR2 YFSETQ. The CDR3 has 13 residues. DNA of the CDR3: TGCGCCAGCAGCTTGCAGCTCACAGATACGCAGTATTTT. It is translated as CASSLQLTDTQYF.

The rearrangement joins TRBV11-2 to TRBJ1-3; D ambiguous. Trimming left V 5 bases short and J 6 bases short, with 11 bases between. The germline CDR1 and CDR2 sequences are SGHAT and FQNNGV. CDR3 size: 13 residues. The DNA for the CDR3 is TGTGCCAGCAGCCGGTCGATCCAAAACACCATATATTTT. It translates to CASSRSIQNTIYF.

The chain is built from TRBV19 and TRBJ1-2, with 11 bases fitting TRBD1. Trimming took 7 bases from V and 8 from J; bases not matched to a gene: 9. This CDR3 has 14 residues. Germline CDR1 reads LNHDA; CDR2 reads SQIVND (reference sequence). CDR3 region: CASNPGTGGPGYTF. CDR3 DNA sequence: TGTGCCAGTAACCCCGGGACAGGGGGACCCGGCTACACCTTC.

The V and J genes are TRBV5-1 and TRBJ2-2; D is ambiguous. From germline, CDR1 is SGHRS and CDR2 YFSETQ. The CDR3 sequence is 16 residues long. The germline V and J ends were trimmed by 2 bases and 6 bases, with 17 bases remaining between them. DNA of the CDR3: TGCGCCAGCAGCTTACAACCCCAAGCCGAGGCCGGGGAGCTGTTTTTT. Amino acids: CASSLQPQAEAGELFF.

The chain is built from TRBV15 and TRBJ1-5; D is ambiguous. Between the trimmed V and J ends, which lost 2 bases and 0 bases, there was a span of 8 bases. The CDR3 has 15 amino acids. Germline V gives CDR1 LNHNV, CDR2 YYDKDF (reference sequence). DNA of the CDR3: TGTGCCACCAGCAGAACTACACGTAGCAATCAGCCCCAGCATTTT. Translation: CATSRTTRSNQPQHF.

In this sample, this clonotype turned up a few times. This rearrangement joins TRBV12-3 or TRBV12-4 to TRBJ2-5; TRBD1 might be the D (6 bases). This CDR3 contains 13 residues. V lost 4 bases and J 2 bases, leaving 8 bases between the germline ends. The CDR3 protein is CASSWTDQETQYF. The CDR3 DNA reads TGTGCCAGCAGTTGGACAGATCAAGAGACCCAGTACTTC.

V is TRBV15 and J is TRBJ2-7; 9 nucleotides match TRBD2. V trimming: 0 bases; J trimming: 2 bases; junction bases outside the gene matches: 5. The germline CDR1 and CDR2 sequences are LNHNV and YYDKDF (reference sequence). This CDR3 contains 16 residues. The CDR3 is CATSRDRTSATYEQYF. The CDR3 DNA sequence: TGTGCCACCAGCAGAGATCGGACTAGCGCAACCTACGAGCAGTACTTC.

The rearrangement links TRBV29-1 to TRBJ2-3; 8 nucleotides align to TRBD1. This CDR3 is built from 15 residues. Germline assignment: CDR1 SQVTM and CDR2 ANQGSEA. V lost 2 bases to trimming and J lost 1 base; unmatched junction nucleotides: 5. The CDR3 bases are TGCAGCGTTGAACAGGGGGCCCGCGGCACAGATACGCAGTATTTT. This codes for CSVEQGARGTDTQYF.

This sequence joins TRBV6-2 or TRBV6-3 and TRBJ2-6; D is possibly TRBD1 (5 bases). The CDR3 sequence is 16 residues long. Looked up from germline, CDR1 is MNHEY and CDR2 is SVGEGT. V lost 5 bases to trimming and J lost 0 bases, with 11 bases between them. This CDR3 reads CASSSRVSSGANVLTF. The CDR3, as DNA: TGTGCCAGCAGTAGCAGGGTCAGCTCTGGGGCCAACGTCCTGACTTTC.

V is TRBV20-1 and J is TRBJ2-3, with a weak D call TRBD2 (5 bases). The germline CDR1 and CDR2 sequences are DFQATT and SNEGSKA (reference sequence). The CDR3 has 14 amino acids. V shed 6 bases and J shed 0 bases, with 13 bases lying between them. CDR3 protein: CSAPGRGSTDTQYF. Here the CDR3 DNA reads TGCAGTGCACCGGGAAGAGGCAGCACAGATACGCAGTATTTT.